The clone carrying this TCR beta chain appeared many times. These data originate in a study of early T cells in non-severe SARS-CoV-2 infection. The V end lost 0 bases, the J end lost 5 bases, and 10 bases lay between the germline ends. This CDR3 has 13 residues. In germline, CDR1 is GTSNPN, CDR2 SVGIG (reference sequence). TCRdb called the 5' RACE reads again in MiXCR, with one record for every CDR3 protein. The sample gives around 33,000 distinct CDR3 sequences, 5.8% of which show up once; about 8% is in the top ten. Sequencing was performed on whole blood. This clonotype was obtained from an adult who was a healthcare worker with PCR-confirmed SARS-CoV-2 infection or an uninfected control (not recorded which). This chain joins TRBV30 and TRBJ2-5; unclear D gene. The CDR3 bases are TGTGCCTGGAGTGTACGAGACGGGGAGACCCAGTACTTC. As protein: CAWSVRDGETQYF.